This T cell receptor beta chain was documented in a study of CD8 T cells in ankylosing spondylitis. General observations from the study: The study identified a TCR beta motif of fewer than 10 highly homologous variants that appeared characteristic of ankylosing spondylitis blood.

As regards this clonotype: What it binds is not known.

MiXCR was run by TCRdb on the 5' RACE reads, yielding one entry per CDR3 protein. This table has about 800,000 distinct CDR3 sequences, about 11% appearing once. The germline CDR1 and CDR2 sequences are SGHRS and YFSETQ. The CDR3 consists of 18 residues. Trimming at V came to 4 bases and at J to 2 bases, leaving 12 bases not matched to a gene. The sequencing sample was made of blood, either unsorted or a sorted T cell fraction (not recorded which). V is TRBV5-1 and J is TRBJ2-2; 9 bases are a match to TRBD1. The receptor comes from a male donor with ankylosing spondylitis. The chain's CDR3 is CASSRTVPGQGNTGELFF. The CDR3, as DNA: TGCGCCAGCAGCAGGACGGTGCCGGGACAGGGAAACACCGGGGAGCTGTTTTTT.